The rows below give T cell receptor beta chains drawn from one sample of a study of blood T cells in healthy people across ages. MiXCR was run by TCRdb on the 5' RACE reads, yielding one entry per CDR3 protein. The sample holds hundreds of thousands of distinct CDR3 sequences, around 48% seen once. Sequencing used blood. The receptors were gathered from a woman aged 60-75 years in good health. Both conserved end residues are part of each CDR3. D genes are given only for firm matches. Expanded clones get a size class; other rows say once, few or many, or leave the size out.

J gene: TRBJ2-1
V gene: TRBV7-3
clone size: NA
D gene: TRBD2
CDR3 DNA: TGTGCCAGCGCCGCGGGGGGCAATGAGCAGTTCTTC
CDR3 protein: CASAAGGNEQFF

J gene: TRBJ2-1
V gene: TRBV15
clone size: NA
D gene: TRBD1
CDR3 DNA: TGTGCCACCAGCAGAGATACCTCAGGGGGTCTTGAGCAGTTCTTC
CDR3 protein: CATSRDTSGGLEQFF

J gene: TRBJ1-5
V gene: TRBV7-2
clone size: NA
D gene: NA
CDR3 DNA: TGTGCCAGCAGCTCGGACGGAAGAAATCAGCCCCAGCATTTT
CDR3 protein: CASSSDGRNQPQHF

J gene: TRBJ2-7
V gene: TRBV12-3/TRBV12-4
clone size: NA
D gene: NA
CDR3 DNA: TGTGCCAGCAGTTTACAGGGCGTTCAGTACTTC
CDR3 protein: CASSLQGVQYF

J gene: TRBJ2-7
V gene: TRBV12-3/TRBV12-4
clone size: NA
D gene: NA
CDR3 DNA: TGTGCCAGCAGTTTAGGGCGGCAGGGGGGCCTCAATGAGCAGTACTTC
CDR3 protein: CASSLGRQGGLNEQYF

J gene: TRBJ1-1
V gene: TRBV6-6
clone size: NA
D gene: NA
CDR3 DNA: TGTGCCAGCAGCCCCAACGGTGATCCAGGGACCACTGAAGCTTTCTTT
CDR3 protein: CASSPNGDPGTTEAFF

J gene: TRBJ2-7
V gene: TRBV28
clone size: few
D gene: NA
CDR3 DNA: TGTGCCAGCAGTTTACAGCTCTACGAGCAGTACTTC
CDR3 protein: CASSLQLYEQYF

J gene: TRBJ2-2
V gene: TRBV9
clone size: NA
D gene: TRBD2
CDR3 DNA: TGTGCCAGCAGCGTAGGACTAGCGGGAGTTGTCGGGGAGCTGTTTTTT
CDR3 protein: CASSVGLAGVVGELFF

J gene: TRBJ2-5
V gene: TRBV20-1
clone size: NA
D gene: TRBD1
CDR3 DNA: TGCAGTGCTAGACCCTGGGACAGGGGGACAATGGAGCAAGAGACCCAGTACTTC
CDR3 protein: CSARPWDRGTMEQETQYF

J gene: TRBJ1-1
V gene: TRBV7-9
clone size: few
D gene: NA
CDR3 DNA: TGTGCCAGCAGCGACGGACGGGGCACTGAAGCTTTCTTT
CDR3 protein: CASSDGRGTEAFF

J gene: TRBJ2-1
V gene: TRBV20-1
clone size: NA
D gene: TRBD2
CDR3 DNA: TGCAGTGCTAGAAAGAGCGGGAGGGGGAATGAGCAGTTCTTC
CDR3 protein: CSARKSGRGNEQFF

J gene: TRBJ2-1
V gene: TRBV20-1
clone size: NA
D gene: TRBD2
CDR3 DNA: TGCAGTGCTAGGCTAGCGGGCCGACTTTACAATGAGCAGTTCTTC
CDR3 protein: CSARLAGRLYNEQFF

J gene: TRBJ1-4
V gene: TRBV7-2
clone size: NA
D gene: TRBD1
CDR3 DNA: TGTGCCAGCAGACCAGGGGGAGGAGAAGAAAAACTGTTTTTT
CDR3 protein: CASRPGGGEEKLFF

J gene: TRBJ2-7
V gene: TRBV13
clone size: few
D gene: NA
CDR3 DNA: TGTGCCAGCAGCTTAGGCGACTACCCGGCGTACTTC
CDR3 protein: CASSLGDYPAYF

J gene: TRBJ2-7
V gene: TRBV20-1
clone size: NA
D gene: NA
CDR3 DNA: TGCAGTGCTAGGGGGGGACAGACTTTCTACGAGCAGTACTTC
CDR3 protein: CSARGGQTFYEQYF

J gene: TRBJ1-2
V gene: TRBV20-1
clone size: few
D gene: TRBD1
CDR3 DNA: TGCAGTGCTTTCACCCCAGGGGGGGACTATGGCTACACCTTC
CDR3 protein: CSAFTPGGDYGYTF

J gene: TRBJ2-7
V gene: TRBV18
clone size: NA
D gene: NA
CDR3 DNA: TGTGCCAGTTCACCATTCCCCGGACAGATCTACGAGCAGTACTTC
CDR3 protein: CASSPFPGQIYEQYF

J gene: TRBJ1-1
V gene: TRBV20-1
clone size: NA
D gene: TRBD1
CDR3 DNA: TGCAGTGCTAGCCGGGGACAGGTCGCTGAAGCTTTCTTT
CDR3 protein: CSASRGQVAEAFF

J gene: TRBJ2-7
V gene: TRBV7-2
clone size: NA
D gene: NA
CDR3 DNA: TGTGCCAGCAGCCCGCGGCAGGAATATTACGAGCAGTACTTC
CDR3 protein: CASSPRQEYYEQYF

J gene: TRBJ1-1
V gene: TRBV28
clone size: few
D gene: NA
CDR3 DNA: TGTGCCAGCAGTTCTACTGGACAAATCACTGAAGCTTTCTTT
CDR3 protein: CASSSTGQITEAFF

J gene: TRBJ1-1
V gene: TRBV20-1
clone size: few
D gene: NA
CDR3 DNA: TGCAGTGCTAGCCCCGGGACTGACACTGAAGCTTTCTTT
CDR3 protein: CSASPGTDTEAFF

J gene: TRBJ2-5
V gene: TRBV29-1
clone size: few
D gene: NA
CDR3 DNA: TGCAGCGGAAGCCTTAGTCTAGAGACCCAGTACTTC
CDR3 protein: CSGSLSLETQYF

J gene: TRBJ2-1
V gene: TRBV4-3
clone size: once
D gene: TRBD2
CDR3 DNA: TGCGCCAGCAGCCAAGTTAAACTAGCGGGAGTCAATGAGCAGTTCTTC
CDR3 protein: CASSQVKLAGVNEQFF

J gene: TRBJ2-7
V gene: TRBV21-1
clone size: few
D gene: NA
CDR3 DNA: TGTGCCAGCAGCATCAGCGAGCAGTACTTC
CDR3 protein: CASSISEQYF

J gene: TRBJ1-1
V gene: TRBV29-1
clone size: NA
D gene: NA
CDR3 DNA: TGCAGCGTTGTGGGGGGTTTAGTAGCTGAAGCTTTCTTT
CDR3 protein: CSVVGGLVAEAFF

J gene: TRBJ2-3
V gene: TRBV7-2
clone size: NA
D gene: NA
CDR3 DNA: TGTGCCAGCAGCCCCCTTGGGGTAGCGGTTTCCACAGATACGCAGTATTTT
CDR3 protein: CASSPLGVAVSTDTQYF